A selection of T cell receptor beta chains follows, all from one sample in a study of TIL therapy for anti-PD-1-resistant metastatic lung cancer. The protocol was immunoSEQ multiplex PCR, while the TCRdb copy is restricted to in-frame clones and leaves out a portion. The repertoire holds 60,000 or so clones, around 63% seen once, with about 6.3% in the top ten. The specimen comprised blood, sampled at baseline. The receptors were gathered from a person between 25 and 80 years old with non-small cell lung cancer. The CDR3 runs from the conserved cysteine through the conserved F or W. The D gene is left open where the match is weak. The listing skips clone size in some rows; elsewhere it reads once, few, many or a size class.

abundance	v_gene	d_gene	j_gene	CDR3aa	CDR3nt
.	TRBV5-1	TRBD1	TRBJ2-1	CASSPTGGTYNEQFF	TGCGCCAGCAGCCCGACAGGGGGCACCTACAATGAGCAGTTCTTC
.	TRBV27	.	TRBJ2-1	CASRVDREYNEQFF	TGTGCCAGCAGAGTGGACAGAGAATACAATGAGCAGTTCTTC
.	TRBV7-8	TRBD2	TRBJ2-7	CASSPTSGNRNEQYF	TGTGCCAGCAGCCCTACTAGCGGGAACCGCAACGAGCAGTACTTC
few	TRBV5-4	TRBD2	TRBJ2-1	CASSRIAGASSYNEQFF	TGTGCCAGCAGCCGTATAGCGGGCGCCAGCTCCTACAATGAGCAGTTCTTC
.	TRBV5-1	TRBD2	TRBJ2-3	CASSLRREVDTQYF	TGCGCCAGCAGCTTGAGGCGGGAGGTGGATACGCAGTATTTT
few	TRBV10-3	TRBD2	TRBJ2-7	CAISEGTSVYEQYF	TGTGCCATCAGTGAAGGGACTAGCGTGTACGAGCAGTACTTC
.	TRBV6-5	.	TRBJ1-5	CASSYGGGMPQHF	TGTGCCAGCAGTTACGGCGGGGGGATGCCCCAGCATTTT
few	TRBV2	.	TRBJ2-7	CATVRDGSSYEQYF	TGTGCCACCGTCCGGGACGGTTCATCCTACGAGCAGTACTTC
.	TRBV2	.	TRBJ2-2	CASSLFGTTNTGELFF	TGTGCCAGCAGTTTATTCGGGACAACGAACACCGGGGAGCTGTTTTTT
.	TRBV11-2	.	TRBJ2-7	CASSTRLIAYEQYF	TGTGCCAGCAGCACAAGACTAATCGCCTACGAGCAGTACTTC
.	TRBV18	TRBD1	TRBJ1-2	CASSPRTGGASPRGYTF	TGTGCCAGCTCTCCACGGACAGGGGGCGCATCCCCCCGCGGCTACACCTTC
.	TRBV7-9	TRBD2	TRBJ2-5	CASSLAPAGTKTQYF	TGTGCCAGCAGCTTAGCCCCAGCGGGGACGAAGACCCAGTACTTC
.	TRBV5-1	.	TRBJ1-4	CASSPLGFGSNEKLFF	TGCGCCAGCAGCCCCCTCGGATTTGGGTCTAATGAAAAACTGTTTTTT
.	TRBV4-1	TRBD2	TRBJ2-2	CASSSPLAGVNTGELFF	TGCGCCAGCAGCTCTCCATTAGCGGGAGTGAATACCGGGGAGCTGTTTTTT
once	TRBV28	TRBD1	TRBJ1-2	CAALHRTGFYGYTF	TGTGCCGCTCTACACCGGACAGGTTTTTATGGCTACACCTTC
once	TRBV4-2	TRBD2	TRBJ2-7	CASSRQRGSYEQYF	TGTGCCAGCAGCCGACAGCGGGGCTCCTACGAGCAGTACTTC
.	TRBV5-1	.	TRBJ2-7	CASSREQGAYEQYF	TGCGCCAGCAGCCGAGAACAGGGAGCCTACGAGCAGTACTTC
.	TRBV29-1	TRBD2	TRBJ2-3	CSVPLGAGVTDTQYF	TGCAGCGTACCCCTAGGGGCGGGAGTCACAGATACGCAGTATTTT
once	TRBV5-1	.	TRBJ1-2	CASSTDSNYGYTF	TGCGCCAGCAGTACAGACAGTAACTATGGCTACACCTTC
.	TRBV7-2	.	TRBJ2-3	CASSLGHTDTQYF	TGTGCCAGCAGCTTAGGCCACACAGATACGCAGTATTTT
.	TRBV6-6	.	TRBJ2-7	CASSYFAGRPNYEQYF	TGTGCCAGCAGTTACTTTGCCGGGCGACCTAACTACGAGCAGTACTTC
.	TRBV5-1	TRBD2	TRBJ2-1	CASSSLRGSGRYTYNEQFF	TGCGCCAGCAGCTCCCTTCGCGGTAGCGGGAGGTACACCTACAATGAGCAGTTCTTC
few	TRBV30	.	TRBJ1-1	CAWSREMNTEAFF	TGTGCCTGGAGCCGTGAGATGAACACTGAAGCTTTCTTT